This entry lists 4 T cell receptor beta chains sequenced from one sample in a study of shared clonotypes between healthy human individuals. Assay used: immunoSEQ multiplex PCR; TCRdb lists only in-frame clones, some missing. The repertoire holds around 690,000 clones, with about 90% as singletons. The specimen was memory CD8+ T cells from PBMCs. The subset was: CD45RO+ cells pooled with CCR7-negative TemRA cells. These receptors came from a man aged 18 to 29 in good health. Some clones in this sample may be carry-over from other donors' samples.

The rearrangement joins TRBV13 to TRBJ2-5, with D perhaps TRBD2 (6 bases). The germline CDR1 and CDR2 sequences are PRHDT and FYEKMQ (reference sequence). The V gene lost 2 bases and the J gene lost 2 bases, with 9 bases spanning the gap. This CDR3 has 14 amino acids. CDR3 protein: CASSLSEGQETQYF. As DNA, the CDR3 is TGTGCCAGCAGCTTATCGGAGGGACAAGAGACCCAGTACTTC.

The V and J genes are TRBV27 and TRBJ1-1; TRBD1 matches 8 bases. This CDR3 is built from 13 residues. J was trimmed by 3 bases and V by 3 bases; bases with no gene match: 0. Germline V lookup: CDR1 MNHEY, CDR2 SMNVEV (reference sequence). CDR3 protein: CASSLTGDTEAFF. DNA of the CDR3: TGTGCCAGCAGTTTGACAGGGGACACTGAAGCTTTCTTT.

The chain uses TRBV6-5 and TRBJ2-5, with 12 positions matching TRBD1. Near its end, the DNA agrees better with TRBJ2-7, so the J call may be wrong. The length of the CDR3 is 16 residues. The germline V gene has CDR1 MNHEY and CDR2 SVGAGI. This CDR3 is CASSSGTGGVAPEQYF. CDR3 sequence (DNA): TGTGCCAGCAGTTCGGGGACAGGGGGCGTCGCTCCCGAGCAGTACTTC.

This clone was seen just once. The chain carries TRBV15 and TRBJ2-3, with 12 bases lining up with TRBD2. The CDR3 is made up of 13 amino acids. Germline V CDR1 and CDR2: LNHNV, YYDKDF (reference sequence). Trimming removed 2 bases from V and 14 bases from J; junction bases left unmatched: 5. The CDR3 sequence: CATSRTLAGGPYF. DNA of the CDR3: TGTGCCACCAGCAGAACTCTAGCGGGAGGGCCGTATTTT.